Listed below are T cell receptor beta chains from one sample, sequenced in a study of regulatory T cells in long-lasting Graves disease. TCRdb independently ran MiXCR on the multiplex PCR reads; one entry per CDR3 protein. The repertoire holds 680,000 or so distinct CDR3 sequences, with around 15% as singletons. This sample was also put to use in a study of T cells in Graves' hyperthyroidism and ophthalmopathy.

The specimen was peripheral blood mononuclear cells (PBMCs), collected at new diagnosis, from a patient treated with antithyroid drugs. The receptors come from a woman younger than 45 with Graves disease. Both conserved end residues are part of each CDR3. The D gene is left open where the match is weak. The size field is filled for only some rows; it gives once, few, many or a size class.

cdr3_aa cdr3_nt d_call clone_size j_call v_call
CASRQTGDGYTF TGTGCCAGCAGACAGACAGGGGATGGCTACACCTTC TRBD1 NA TRBJ1-2 TRBV6-1
CASSLRTGPNQPQHF TGTGCCAGCAGTTTGCGTACAGGGCCGAATCAGCCCCAGCATTTT NA many TRBJ1-5 TRBV12-3/TRBV12-4
CASSPQGFGKLFF TGTGCCAGCAGTCCACAGGGTTTTGGAAAACTGTTTTTT NA few TRBJ1-4 TRBV19
CASSPLLGSNQPQHF TGTGCCAGCAGTCCCCTCTTAGGGAGCAATCAGCCCCAGCATTTT NA many TRBJ1-5 TRBV27
CASSFIRDSSGNTIYF TGTGCCAGCAGTTTTATCAGGGATAGCTCTGGAAACACCATATATTTT NA NA TRBJ1-3 TRBV27
CASSQEGQLFF TGCGCCAGCAGCCAAGAGGGACAACTGTTTTTT NA NA TRBJ1-4 TRBV4-1
CASSGTASGRDYNEQFF TGTGCCAGCAGCGGTACGGCTAGCGGGAGGGATTACAATGAGCAGTTCTTC TRBD2 NA TRBJ2-1 TRBV9
CASSAQGGRFMNTEAFF TGTGCCAGCAGCGCTCAGGGCGGACGTTTCATGAACACTGAAGCTTTCTTT NA many TRBJ1-1 TRBV5-6
CASRPGRNSNQPQHF TGTGCCAGCAGGCCGGGACGGAATAGCAATCAGCCCCAGCATTTT NA few TRBJ1-5 TRBV6-1
CASSLPRLAGTGTDTQYF TGCGCCAGCAGCTTGCCGAGACTAGCGGGAACAGGAACAGATACGCAGTATTTT TRBD2 NA TRBJ2-3 TRBV5-1
CSVTTAYEQYF TGCAGCGTGACAACTGCCTACGAGCAGTACTTC NA few TRBJ2-7 TRBV29-1
CASSEVTGELFF TGCGCCAGCAGCGAGGTCACCGGGGAGCTGTTTTTT NA many TRBJ2-2 TRBV3-1
CASTGGDGANVLTF TGCGCCAGCACCGGGGGTGACGGGGCCAACGTCCTGACTTTC NA NA TRBJ2-6 TRBV5-1
CASSVQGGANTDTQYF TGTGCCAGCAGCGTACAAGGCGGAGCTAACACAGATACGCAGTATTTT NA many TRBJ2-3 TRBV9
CASSFNSVQQPQHF TGTGCCAGCAGTTTTAACAGCGTTCAACAGCCCCAGCATTTT NA many TRBJ1-5 TRBV27
CASSDPPGYGYTF TGTGCCAGCAGCGATCCCCCGGGCTATGGCTACACCTTC NA NA TRBJ1-2 TRBV3-1
CASRLTGENTEAFF TGCGCCAGCAGACTGACAGGGGAGAACACTGAAGCTTTCTTT TRBD1 few TRBJ1-1 TRBV5-1
CATRPGTSVQETQYF TGTGCCACCAGACCCGGGACTAGCGTACAAGAGACCCAGTACTTC TRBD2 NA TRBJ2-5 TRBV24-1
CASSVLAGAPYEQYF TGTGCCAGCAGTGTTCTAGCGGGAGCCCCCTACGAGCAGTACTTC TRBD2 many TRBJ2-7 TRBV6-1
CAISAASGRSASNEQFF TGTGCCATCAGTGCGGCTAGCGGGAGATCCGCTTCGAATGAGCAGTTCTTC TRBD2 NA TRBJ2-1 TRBV10-3
CSAQRDRYNEQFF TGCAGTGCTCAGCGGGATAGGTACAATGAGCAGTTCTTC TRBD2 many TRBJ2-1 TRBV20-1
CASSPVQGNANTIYF TGTGCCAGCTCACCCGTACAGGGAAATGCGAACACCATATATTTT NA few TRBJ1-3 TRBV18
CASSLDPGQSYGYTF TGTGCCAGCAGCTTAGATCCGGGACAGAGCTATGGCTACACCTTC TRBD1 many TRBJ1-2 TRBV7-8
CASQGVGEQYF TGTGCCAGCCAAGGAGTGGGCGAGCAGTACTTC NA many TRBJ2-7 TRBV28
CASSSTPGRFTPQHF TGTGCCAGCAGTTCCACCCCTGGCCGGTTTACGCCCCAGCATTTT NA many TRBJ1-5 TRBV28
CSARGHGSAGLAGGEQYF TGCAGTGCTAGAGGCCACGGATCGGCGGGACTAGCGGGAGGCGAGCAGTACTTC TRBD2 many TRBJ2-7 TRBV20-1
CASIQEDTGELFF TGCGCCAGCATACAAGAAGACACCGGGGAGCTGTTTTTT NA many TRBJ2-2 TRBV5-1
CSARVGRPAAEAFF TGCAGTGCTAGGGTGGGGCGGCCAGCGGCTGAAGCTTTCTTT NA many TRBJ1-1 TRBV20-1
CASSLSGAGNTIYF TGTGCCAGCAGTTTATCCGGGGCCGGAAACACCATATATTTT NA NA TRBJ1-3 TRBV28
CASSEQGLDQPQHF TGTGCCAGCAGTGAGCAGGGACTGGACCAGCCCCAGCATTTT NA NA TRBJ1-5 TRBV7-9
CASSLAWVPYEQYF TGTGCCAGCAGCTTAGCGTGGGTCCCCTACGAGCAGTACTTC NA many TRBJ2-7 TRBV7-9
CASSRQYSNQPQHF TGTGCCAGCAGTAGACAGTATAGCAATCAGCCCCAGCATTTT NA many TRBJ1-5 TRBV2
CAWSVRGRGAFF TGTGCCTGGAGTGTACGGGGCCGCGGAGCTTTCTTT NA NA TRBJ1-1 TRBV30
CASSPTDRGPLDTQYF TGTGCCAGCAGTCCCACGGACAGGGGACCTTTAGATACGCAGTATTTT TRBD1 many TRBJ2-3 TRBV12-3/TRBV12-4
CASSSVGGHTEAFF TGTGCCAGCAGCTCCGTAGGGGGCCACACTGAAGCTTTCTTT TRBD1 many TRBJ1-1 TRBV2
CASSQGSGPQYEQYF TGTGCCAGCAGCCAAGGGTCCGGGCCCCAATACGAGCAGTACTTC NA few TRBJ2-7 TRBV4-2
CASSPPDRPVVLTF TGTGCCAGCTCACCGCCCGACCGACCAGTCGTCCTGACTTTC NA few TRBJ2-6 TRBV18
CASSFRDEWIHEQFF TGTGCCAGCAGTTTTAGGGACGAATGGATCCATGAGCAGTTCTTC NA many TRBJ2-1 TRBV27
CASSLSPSNFADTQYF TGCGCCAGCAGCTTGTCCCCCAGTAATTTTGCAGATACGCAGTATTTT NA NA TRBJ2-3 TRBV5-1
CASSEQGTAKNIQYF TGTGCCAGTAGTGAACAGGGGACCGCCAAAAACATTCAGTACTTC TRBD1 few TRBJ2-4 TRBV19
CATSDLGTGFMNTEAFF TGTGCCACCAGTGATTTGGGGACAGGATTCATGAACACTGAAGCTTTCTTT TRBD1 many TRBJ1-1 TRBV24-1
CSVDGGQGYGYTF TGCAGCGTTGATGGGGGGCAGGGCTATGGCTACACCTTC NA few TRBJ1-2 TRBV29-1
CASSRTGSEGEQYF TGCGCCAGCAGCCGTACAGGGTCCGAGGGAGAGCAGTACTTC NA NA TRBJ2-7 TRBV5-1
CASTTWADVTQYF TGTGCCAGCACAACATGGGCAGATGTTACGCAGTATTTT NA NA TRBJ2-3 TRBV27